This TCR beta chain comes out of a study of regulatory T cells in long-lasting Graves disease. The CDR3 is 14 residues long. Germline CDR1 SGHRS, CDR2 YFSETQ. HTBI primers from iRepertoire and Arm-PCR of CDR3 regions yielded the TCR beta libraries. MiXCR was run by TCRdb on the multiplex PCR reads, yielding one entry per CDR3 protein. This table holds just over 600,000 distinct CDR3 sequences, about 16% found once. As to time point: newly diagnosed GD, antithyroid drugs for less than 3 months. TCR sequences were obtained from RNA taken from PBMCs. Diagnoses of Graves' disease were made by American Thyroid Association guidelines. This clonotype has ten or more counts. A read error may produce the germline difference seen at one junction end. The sample was also linked to a second study, of T cells in Graves' hyperthyroidism and ophthalmopathy. As that study records: Clonotypes that were expanded in thyroid above 0.001 mostly appeared in blood too.

The chain is built from TRBV5-1 and TRBJ1-1, with no clear D. Source: peripheral blood mononuclear cells (PBMCs), taken at new diagnosis, from a patient treated with antithyroid drugs. This clonotype was obtained from a woman aged 25 to 39 with Graves disease. The CDR3 region is CASSLKGANTEAFF. In DNA form, the CDR3 reads TGTGCCAGCAGCTTAAAGGGAGCGAACACTGAAGCTTTCTTT.